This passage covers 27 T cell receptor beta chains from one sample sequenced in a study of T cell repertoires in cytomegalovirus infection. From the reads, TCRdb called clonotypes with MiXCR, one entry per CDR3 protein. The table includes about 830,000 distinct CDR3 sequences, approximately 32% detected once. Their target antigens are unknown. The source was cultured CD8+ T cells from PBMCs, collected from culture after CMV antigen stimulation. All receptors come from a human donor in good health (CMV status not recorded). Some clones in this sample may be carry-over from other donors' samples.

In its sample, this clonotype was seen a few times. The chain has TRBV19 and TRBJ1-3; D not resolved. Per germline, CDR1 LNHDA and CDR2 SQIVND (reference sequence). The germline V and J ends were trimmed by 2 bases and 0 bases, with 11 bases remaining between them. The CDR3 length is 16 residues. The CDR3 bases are TGTGCCAGTAGTATAAGTCCGATGGGCTCTGGAAACACCATATATTTT. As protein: CASSISPMGSGNTIYF. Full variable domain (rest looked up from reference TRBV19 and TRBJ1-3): DGGITQSPKYLFRKEGQNVTLSCEQNLNHDAMYWYRQDPGQGLRLIYYSQIVNDFQKGDIAEGYSVSREKKESFPLTVTSAQKNPTAFYLCASSISPMGSGNTIYFGEGSWLTVV.

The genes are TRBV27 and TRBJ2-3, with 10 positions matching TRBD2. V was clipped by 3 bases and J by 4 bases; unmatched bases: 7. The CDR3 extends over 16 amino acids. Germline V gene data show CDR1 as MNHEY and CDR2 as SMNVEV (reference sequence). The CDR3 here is CASSFLSGGPPDTQYF. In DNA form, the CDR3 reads TGTGCCAGCAGTTTCCTTAGCGGGGGGCCCCCAGATACGCAGTATTTT.

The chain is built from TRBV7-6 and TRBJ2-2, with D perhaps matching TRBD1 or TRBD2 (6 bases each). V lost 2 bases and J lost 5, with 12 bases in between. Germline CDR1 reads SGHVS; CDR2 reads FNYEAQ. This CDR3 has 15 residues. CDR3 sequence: CASSLRGAGTGELFF. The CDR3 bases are TGTGCCAGCAGCTTAAGGGGGGCCGGGACCGGGGAGCTGTTTTTT.

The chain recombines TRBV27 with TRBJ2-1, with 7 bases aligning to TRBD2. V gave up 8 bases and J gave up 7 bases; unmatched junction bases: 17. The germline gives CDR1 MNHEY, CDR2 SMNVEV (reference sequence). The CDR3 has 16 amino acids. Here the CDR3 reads CASYHGLGAGVNEQFF. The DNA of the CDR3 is TGTGCCAGCTACCACGGGCTCGGGGCGGGAGTTAATGAGCAGTTCTTC.

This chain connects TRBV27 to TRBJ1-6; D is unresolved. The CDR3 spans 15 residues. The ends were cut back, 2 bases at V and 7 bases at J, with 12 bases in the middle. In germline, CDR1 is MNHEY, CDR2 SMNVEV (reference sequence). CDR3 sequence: CASSLKQRRNSPLHF. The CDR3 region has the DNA TGTGCCAGCAGTTTAAAACAACGCCGGAATTCACCCCTCCACTTT.

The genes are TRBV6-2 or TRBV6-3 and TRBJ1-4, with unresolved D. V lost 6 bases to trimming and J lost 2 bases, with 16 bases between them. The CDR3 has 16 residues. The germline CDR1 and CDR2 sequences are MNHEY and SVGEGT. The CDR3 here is CASSPVSWETNEKLFF. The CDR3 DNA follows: TGTGCCAGCAGCCCCGTCTCGTGGGAGACTAATGAAAAACTGTTTTTT.

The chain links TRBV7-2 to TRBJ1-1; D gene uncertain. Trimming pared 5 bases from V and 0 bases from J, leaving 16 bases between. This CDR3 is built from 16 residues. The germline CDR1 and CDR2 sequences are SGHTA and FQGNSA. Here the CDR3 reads CASSLSRPYMNTEAFF. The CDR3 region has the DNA TGTGCCAGCAGCCTCTCCCGCCCCTATATGAACACTGAAGCTTTCTTT.

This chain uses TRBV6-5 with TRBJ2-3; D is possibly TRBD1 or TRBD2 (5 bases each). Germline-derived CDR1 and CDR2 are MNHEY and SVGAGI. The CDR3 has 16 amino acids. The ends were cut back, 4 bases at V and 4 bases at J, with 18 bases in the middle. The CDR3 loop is CASSSREWGWADTQYF. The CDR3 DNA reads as TGTGCCAGCAGTTCAAGAGAGTGGGGGTGGGCAGATACGCAGTATTTT.

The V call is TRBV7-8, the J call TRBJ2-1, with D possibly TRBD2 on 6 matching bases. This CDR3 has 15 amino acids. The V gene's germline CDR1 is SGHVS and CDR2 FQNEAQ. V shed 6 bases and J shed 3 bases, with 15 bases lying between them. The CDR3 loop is CASRARDSIYNEQFF. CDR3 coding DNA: TGTGCCAGCAGGGCCCGGGACTCCATCTACAATGAGCAGTTCTTC.

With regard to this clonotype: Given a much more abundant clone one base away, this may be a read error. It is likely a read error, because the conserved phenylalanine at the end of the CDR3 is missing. CDR3 coding DNA: TGTGCCAGTACGCCTCGGGGAGGTGGGGCCAACGTCCTGACTTCC. Encoded protein: CASTPRGGGANVLTS. V is TRBV7-2 and J is TRBJ2-6, with D perhaps matching TRBD2 (6 bases). CDR3 size: 15 residues. Germline assignment: CDR1 SGHTA and CDR2 FQGNSA. Trimming left V 9 bases short and J 3 bases short, with 15 bases between.

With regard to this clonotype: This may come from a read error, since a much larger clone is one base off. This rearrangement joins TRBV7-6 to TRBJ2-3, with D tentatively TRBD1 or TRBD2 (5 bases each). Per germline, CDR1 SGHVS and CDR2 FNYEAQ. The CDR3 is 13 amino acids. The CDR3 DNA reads TGTGCCAGCAGCTTTCTCGGGGCAGATTCGCAGTATTTT. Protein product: CASSFLGADSQYF.

The CDR3 DNA follows: TGCGCCAGCAGCACATCTAAAGTGGATGACACTGAAGCTTTCTTT. Encoded protein: CASSTSKVDDTEAFF. This chain joins TRBV5-1 and TRBJ1-1; D unclear. Trimming stripped 4 bases from V and 3 bases from J, with 16 bases between. This CDR3 spans 15 amino acids. Germline-derived CDR1 and CDR2 are SGHRS and YFSETQ.

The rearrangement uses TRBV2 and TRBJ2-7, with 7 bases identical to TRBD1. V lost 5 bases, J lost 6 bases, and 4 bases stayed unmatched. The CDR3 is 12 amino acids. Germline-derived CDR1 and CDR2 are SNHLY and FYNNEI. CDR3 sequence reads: CASSTDRVEQYV. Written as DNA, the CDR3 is TGTGCCAGCAGTACCGACAGGGTCGAGCAGTACGTC.

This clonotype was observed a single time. In DNA form, the CDR3 reads TGTGCCAGCCACGACAGGGGGCGGAACACTGAAGCTTTCTTT. The encoded protein is CASHDRGRNTEAFF. The chain is built from TRBV6-8 and TRBJ1-1; 10 positions match TRBD1. Germline CDR1 MNHGY, CDR2 SAAAGT. The CDR3 is 14 amino acids. The V segment lost 8 bases and the J segment 1 base; nucleotides outside the gene matches: 4.

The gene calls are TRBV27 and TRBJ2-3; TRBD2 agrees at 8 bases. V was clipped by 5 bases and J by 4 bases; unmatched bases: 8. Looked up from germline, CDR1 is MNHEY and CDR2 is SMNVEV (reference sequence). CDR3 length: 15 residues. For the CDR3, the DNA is TGTGCCAGCAGTGGTCTAGTAGCGGGACCAGATACGCAGTATTTT. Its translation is CASSGLVAGPDTQYF.

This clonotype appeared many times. The CDR3 DNA sequence: TGTGCCAGCAGCTTAAGGATAGCGGGGGTCCCCTCCTACAATGAGCAGTTCTTC. This sequence encodes CASSLRIAGVPSYNEQFF. The chain has TRBV11-1 and TRBJ2-1, with 9 bases that match TRBD2. V shed 2 bases, J shed 0 bases, and the junction held 8 bases outside the gene matches. CDR1 and CDR2 (germline): SGHAT, FQDESV (reference sequence). The CDR3 consists of 18 residues.

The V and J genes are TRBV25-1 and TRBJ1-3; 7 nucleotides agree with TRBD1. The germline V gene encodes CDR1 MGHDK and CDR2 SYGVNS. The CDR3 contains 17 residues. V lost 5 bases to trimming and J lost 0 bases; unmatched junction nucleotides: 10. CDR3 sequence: CASSIRDRSSSGNTIYF. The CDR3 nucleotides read TGTGCCAGCAGTATCCGGGACAGATCGTCCTCTGGAAACACCATATATTTT.

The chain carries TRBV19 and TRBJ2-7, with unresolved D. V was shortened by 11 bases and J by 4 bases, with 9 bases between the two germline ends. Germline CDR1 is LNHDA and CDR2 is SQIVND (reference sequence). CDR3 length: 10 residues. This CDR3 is CAGQSYEQYV. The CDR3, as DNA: TGTGCCGGCCAATCTTACGAGCAGTACGTC.

The CDR3 DNA reads as TGTGCCAGCACCCCTCCGACCGAATCCACAGATACGCAGTATTTT. Protein product: CASTPPTESTDTQYF. The chain combines TRBV4-2 with TRBJ2-3; D is undetermined. Trimming left V 7 bases short and J 2 bases short, with 16 bases between. Germline lookup yields CDR1 LGHNA and CDR2 YNFKEQ. This CDR3 region has 15 residues.

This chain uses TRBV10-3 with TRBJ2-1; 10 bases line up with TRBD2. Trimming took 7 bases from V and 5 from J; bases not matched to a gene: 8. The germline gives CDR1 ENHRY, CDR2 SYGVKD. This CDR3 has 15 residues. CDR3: CAINSKLAGHNEQFF. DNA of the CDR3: TGTGCCATCAATTCGAAACTAGCGGGGCACAATGAGCAGTTCTTC.

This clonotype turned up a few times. CDR3 sequence: CASSYLRSGGELFF. CDR3 bases: TGTGCCAGCAGTTACCTCCGGTCCGGCGGGGAGCTGTTTTTT. The chain recombines TRBV6-5 with TRBJ2-2; unclear D gene. This CDR3 has 14 residues. Trimming left V 2 bases short and J 7 bases short, with 11 bases between. Per germline, CDR1 MNHEY and CDR2 SVGAGI.

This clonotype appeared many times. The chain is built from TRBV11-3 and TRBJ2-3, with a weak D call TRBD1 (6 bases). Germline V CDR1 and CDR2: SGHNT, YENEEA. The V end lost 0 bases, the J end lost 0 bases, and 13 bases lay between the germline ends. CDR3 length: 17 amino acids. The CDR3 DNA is TGTGCCAGCAGCTTAGATTCCGCAGGGGCTAGCACAGATACGCAGTATTTT. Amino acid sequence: CASSLDSAGASTDTQYF.

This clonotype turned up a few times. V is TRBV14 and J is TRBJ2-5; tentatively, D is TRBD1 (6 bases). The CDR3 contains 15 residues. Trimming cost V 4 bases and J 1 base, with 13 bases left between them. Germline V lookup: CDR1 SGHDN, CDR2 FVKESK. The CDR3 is CASSLQQGLQETQYF. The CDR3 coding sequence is TGTGCCAGCAGCCTACAGCAGGGGCTCCAAGAGACCCAGTACTTC. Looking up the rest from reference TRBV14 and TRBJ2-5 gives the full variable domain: EAGVTQFPSHSVIEKGQTVTLRCDPISGHDNLYWYRRVMGKEIKFLLHFVKESKQDESGMPNNRFLAERTGGTYSTLKVQPAELEDSGVYFCASSLQQGLQETQYFGPGTRLLVL.

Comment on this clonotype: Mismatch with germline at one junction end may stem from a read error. As DNA, the CDR3 is TGTGCTAGCACCCCTGGGCTGGGGTCGCCTGAAGCTTTCTTT. This encodes CASTPGLGSPEAFF. The chain is built from TRBV7-7 and TRBJ1-1; D is uncertain. Germline V gene data show CDR1 as SSHAT and CDR2 as FNYEAQ (reference sequence). CDR3 length equals 14 residues.

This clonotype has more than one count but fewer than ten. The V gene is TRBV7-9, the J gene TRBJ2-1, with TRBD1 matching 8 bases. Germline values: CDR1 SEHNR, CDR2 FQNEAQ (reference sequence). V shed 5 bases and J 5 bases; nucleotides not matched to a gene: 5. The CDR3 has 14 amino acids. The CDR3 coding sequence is TGTGCCAGCAGCCCGGACAGGGCAAACAATGAGCAGTTCTTC. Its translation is CASSPDRANNEQFF. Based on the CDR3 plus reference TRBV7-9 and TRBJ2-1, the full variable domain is DTGVSQNPRHKITKRGQNVTFRCDPISEHNRLYWYRQTLGQGPEFLTYFQNEAQLEKSRLLSDRFSAERPKGSFSTLEIQRTEQGDSAMYLCASSPDRANNEQFFGPGTRLTVL.

CDR3 sequence reads: CASSFSLQYSNQPQHF. CDR3 nucleotides: TGTGCCAGCAGCTTCTCCCTTCAATATAGCAATCAGCCCCAGCATTTT. The J gene is TRBJ1-5, the V gene TRBV5-5; no definite D call. V was clipped by 2 bases and J by 0 bases, with 12 bases between them. Germline V CDR1 and CDR2: SGHKS, YYEKEE (reference sequence). The CDR3 extends over 16 amino acids.

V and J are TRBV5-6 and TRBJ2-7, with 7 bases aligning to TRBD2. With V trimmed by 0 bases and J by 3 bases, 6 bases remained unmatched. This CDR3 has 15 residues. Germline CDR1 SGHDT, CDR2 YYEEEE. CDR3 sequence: CASSLVVGGVYEQYF. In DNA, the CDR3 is TGTGCCAGCAGCTTGGTTGTGGGGGGGGTCTACGAGCAGTACTTC.